These 16 T cell receptor beta chains share one sample of origin, sequenced in a study of molecular identifiers for immune sequencing clone quantification. TCRdb re-derived calls from the PCR reads in MiXCR, one entry per CDR3 protein. The table has about half a million distinct CDR3 sequences, roughly a fifth seen once. What was sequenced was naive CD8+ T cells from blood, with Jurkat cell RNA spiked in. Subset noted: FACS-sorted CD8+CD4-CCR7+CD45RA+ naive T cells. The receptors come from a human donor in good health. Some libraries in this study had Jurkat cell RNA spiked in.

The sample holds a few counts of this clonotype. The chain links TRBV25-1 to TRBJ2-1, with 14 positions matching TRBD2. Looked up from germline, CDR1 is MGHDK and CDR2 is SYGVNS. This CDR3 comprises 19 residues. V shed 2 bases and J 10 bases; nucleotides not matched to a gene: 16. The CDR3 loop is CASSEPTSPGGLAGEEQFF. CDR3 in DNA: TGTGCCAGCAGTGAACCCACTAGCCCGGGGGGACTAGCGGGGGAGGAGCAGTTCTTC.

This clonotype has at least ten counts. V usage is TRBV9 and J usage is TRBJ2-2; D unclear. The V end lost 2 bases, the J end lost 5 bases, and 7 bases lay between the germline ends. The CDR3 spans 13 residues. Germline V gives CDR1 SGDLS, CDR2 YYNGEE. The CDR3 coding sequence is TGTGCCAGCAGCGTTATTGAGACCGGGGAGCTGTTTTTT. It yields the protein CASSVIETGELFF.

The chain carries TRBV30 and TRBJ2-5, with 7 nucleotides matching TRBD2. V lost 2 bases to trimming and J lost 5 bases; unmatched junction nucleotides: 14. The CDR3 is made up of 16 amino acids. Germline V lookup: CDR1 GTSNPN, CDR2 SVGIG (reference sequence). The CDR3 loop reads CAWSMGVGGSMETQYF. Here the CDR3 DNA reads TGTGCCTGGAGTATGGGGGTGGGCGGGAGCATGGAGACCCAGTACTTC.

This clonotype was observed many times. The chain is built from TRBV9 and TRBJ2-7; 7 positions agree with TRBD1. Unmatched junction bases numbered 7, after V lost 4 bases and J lost 0 bases. The CDR3 spans 15 residues. CDR1 is SGDLS, CDR2 YYNGEE, per germline. The CDR3 loop reads CASSPDGQVSYEQYF. The CDR3 nucleotides are TGTGCCAGCAGCCCAGATGGACAGGTCTCCTACGAGCAGTACTTC.

At least ten counts were recorded for this clonotype. The chain's CDR3 is CASSLAPGTSGSVSGETQYF. The DNA of the CDR3 is TGTGCCAGCAGTTTAGCGCCGGGAACTAGCGGGAGTGTCAGTGGAGAGACCCAGTACTTC. The V call is TRBV12-3 or TRBV12-4, the J call TRBJ2-5, with TRBD2 matching over 11 bases. J gave up 4 bases and V 0 bases, and 16 bases lay outside the gene matches. There are 20 residues in the CDR3.

This clonotype was found many times. This rearrangement joins TRBV21-1 to TRBJ1-4; the listed D gene, TRBD1, was not tested against the DNA. TRBV21-1 is a listed pseudogene. The CDR3 spans 13 residues. The CDR3 is CASSTTDRQTLFF. The CDR3 DNA reads as TGTGCCAGCAGCACGACGGACAGACAAACACTGTTTTTT.

The chain combines TRBV25-1 with TRBJ2-7; D is possibly TRBD1 (6 bases). In germline, CDR1 is MGHDK, CDR2 SYGVNS. This CDR3 comprises 15 residues. Trimming stripped 3 bases from V and 4 bases from J, with 16 bases between. The CDR3 nucleotides read TGTGCCAGCAGTGACCCCGCCAGGGGCTCTTACGAGCAGTACTTC. This translates into CASSDPARGSYEQYF.

Concerning this clonotype: The conserved phenylalanine or tryptophan normally closing the CDR3 is absent here, so this likely arose from a read error. The V and J genes are TRBV4-1 and TRBJ2-5; 12 bases line up with TRBD2. In germline, CDR1 is MGHRA, CDR2 YSYEKL. V lost 3 bases, J lost 5 bases, and 4 bases stayed unmatched. The CDR3 is 15 residues long. The CDR3 reads CASSQSSGGGETQYL. The CDR3 bases are TGCGCCAGCAGCCAGTCTAGCGGGGGGGGTGAGACCCAGTACCTC.

With respect to this clonotype: A much more abundant neighbour one base away suggests this may be a read error. The rearrangement joins TRBV29-1 to TRBJ1-1; possibly TRBD1 for D (6 bases). The CDR3 consists of 11 residues. Germline assignment: CDR1 SQVTM and CDR2 ANQGSEA. The CDR3 region is CGVGWGAEAFF. The CDR3 DNA sequence: TGCGGCGTTGGGTGGGGGGCGGAAGCTTTCTTT.

The rearrangement uses TRBV27 and TRBJ2-1, with TRBD2 matching 11 bases. There are 16 residues in the CDR3. Germline loops: CDR1 MNHEY, CDR2 SMNVEV (reference sequence). V gave up 0 bases and J gave up 6 bases; unmatched junction bases: 4. CDR3 bases: TGTGCCAGCAGTTTATCAGGGACTAGCGGCACCAATGAGCAGTTCTTC. It yields the protein CASSLSGTSGTNEQFF.

This clonotype was seen at least ten times. V is TRBV4-3 and J is TRBJ1-1; 9 nucleotides line up with TRBD1. The CDR3 sequence is 17 residues long. Germline lookup yields CDR1 LGHNA and CDR2 YSLEER. V was clipped by 1 base and J by 0 bases; unmatched bases: 6. The CDR3 nucleotides are TGCGCCAGCAGCCAAGTATTGGGACAGGGATTGAACACTGAAGCTTTCTTT. Encoded protein: CASSQVLGQGLNTEAFF.

CDR3: CASSLGTSMVYEQYF. CDR3 nucleotide sequence: TGTGCCAGCAGTTTAGGGACTAGCATGGTCTACGAGCAGTACTTC. The rearrangement joins TRBV27 to TRBJ2-7, with 9 bases aligning to TRBD2. CDR3 length: 15 amino acids. V trimming: 2 bases; J trimming: 3 bases; junction bases outside the gene matches: 5. From germline, CDR1 is MNHEY and CDR2 SMNVEV (reference sequence).

This clonotype was seen at least ten times. The CDR3 here is CASSEALTGGDTQYF. CDR3 DNA sequence: TGTGCCAGCAGTGAAGCCCTAACAGGGGGCGATACGCAGTATTTT. The V and J genes are TRBV2 and TRBJ2-3, with 9 bases lining up with TRBD1. The J segment lost 6 bases and the V segment lost 0 bases, leaving 4 bases of the junction unmatched. Germline values: CDR1 SNHLY, CDR2 FYNNEI. CDR3 size: 15 residues. The full variable domain, in which reference TRBV2 and TRBJ2-3 provide the parts outside the CDR3, is EPEVTQTPSHQVTQMGQEVILRCVPISNHLYFYWYRQILGQKVEFLVSFYNNEISEKSEIFDDQFSVERPDGSNFTLKIRSTKLEDSAMYFCASSEALTGGDTQYFGPGTRLTVL.

This clonotype was seen many times. The chain carries TRBV5-1 and TRBJ1-1; D is unresolved. The CDR3 loop spans 18 amino acids. The V gene's germline CDR1 is SGHRS and CDR2 YFSETQ. V was pared by 0 bases and J by 2 bases, with 20 bases between. The CDR3 nucleotides read TGCGCCAGCAGCTTGGAATGGCAGGCCGGGGTGGTTAACACTGAAGCTTTCTTT. Its translation is CASSLEWQAGVVNTEAFF.

This clonotype was counted between two and nine times. This chain links TRBV2 with TRBJ2-1, with 7 bases that match TRBD2. After removal of 6 bases from V and 9 bases from J, the junction contained 8 bases not matched to a gene. The germline V gene encodes CDR1 SNHLY and CDR2 FYNNEI. The CDR3 covers 13 residues. The CDR3 spells CASRGGSGGEQFF. The CDR3 coding sequence is TGTGCCAGCAGGGGCGGGAGTGGAGGTGAGCAGTTCTTC.

In this sample, this clonotype turned up a few times. The CDR3 coding sequence is TGTGCCAGCAGCCAAGACGTTACCCTAGCGGGGGTCCAAGAGACCCAGTACTTC. It specifies CASSQDVTLAGVQETQYF. The chain employs TRBV3-1 and TRBJ2-5; 10 bases map to TRBD2. The CDR3 loop spans 18 amino acids. The V and J ends lost 0 bases and 1 base, in that order; junction bases with no gene match: 8. Germline lookup yields CDR1 LGHDT and CDR2 YNNKEL (reference sequence).